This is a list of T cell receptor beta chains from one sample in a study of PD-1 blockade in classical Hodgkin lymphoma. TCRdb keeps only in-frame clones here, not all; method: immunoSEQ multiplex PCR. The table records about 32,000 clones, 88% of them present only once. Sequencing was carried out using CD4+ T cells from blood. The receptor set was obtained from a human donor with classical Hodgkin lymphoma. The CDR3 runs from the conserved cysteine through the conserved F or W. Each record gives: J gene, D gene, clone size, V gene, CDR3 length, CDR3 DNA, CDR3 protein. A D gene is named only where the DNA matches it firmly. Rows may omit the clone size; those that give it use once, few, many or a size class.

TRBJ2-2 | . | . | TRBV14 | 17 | TGTGCCAGCAGCCAAGAGAGGAGCGGGCCGAACACCGGGGAGCTGTTTTTT | CASSQERSGPNTGELFF
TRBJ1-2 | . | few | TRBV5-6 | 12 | TGTGCCAGCAAAACGGCTAACTATGGCTACACCTTC | CASKTANYGYTF
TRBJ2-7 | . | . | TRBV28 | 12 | TGTGCCAGCAGCTCGAGCTTCTACGAGCAGTACTTC | CASSSSFYEQYF
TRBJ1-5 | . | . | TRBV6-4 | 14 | TGTGCCAGCAGTGAGTCGCAGGGGACTCAGCCCCAGCATTTT | CASSESQGTQPQHF
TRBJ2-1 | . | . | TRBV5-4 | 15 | TGTGCCAGCATTCAGGAAGGGCTCTCCTACAATGAGCAGTTCTTC | CASIQEGLSYNEQFF
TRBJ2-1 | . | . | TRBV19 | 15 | TGTGCCAGTAACCCACGGAGGAGCTCCTACAATGAGCAGTTCTTC | CASNPRRSSYNEQFF
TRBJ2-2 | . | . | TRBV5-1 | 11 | TGCGCCAGCAGCAACCGGGGGGAGCTGTTTTTT | CASSNRGELFF
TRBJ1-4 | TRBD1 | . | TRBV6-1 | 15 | TGTGCCAGCAGAAACGGACAGGGTGGTGTTGAAAAACTGTTTTTT | CASRNGQGGVEKLFF
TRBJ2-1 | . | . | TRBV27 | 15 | TGTGCCAGCAGTTTATCGGCTGGACAGTACAATGAGCAGTTCTTC | CASSLSAGQYNEQFF
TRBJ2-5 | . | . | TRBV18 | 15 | TGTGCCAGCTCACCACCACGGCCGAATCAAGAGACCCAGTACTTC | CASSPPRPNQETQYF
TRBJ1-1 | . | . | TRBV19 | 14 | TGTGCCAGTAGTTCCACAGGGCAGAGAACTGAAGCTTTCTTT | CASSSTGQRTEAFF
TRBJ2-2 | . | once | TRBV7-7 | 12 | TGTGCCAGCAGCTTAACGACCGGGGAGCTGTTTTTT | CASSLTTGELFF
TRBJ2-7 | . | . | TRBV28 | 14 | TGTGCCAGCAGTGGCTTCGGGCAGATCTACGAGCAGTACTTC | CASSGFGQIYEQYF
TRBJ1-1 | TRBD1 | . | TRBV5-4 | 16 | TGTGCCAGCAGCTTGGGGGACAGACCCCTAAACACTGAAGCTTTCTTT | CASSLGDRPLNTEAFF
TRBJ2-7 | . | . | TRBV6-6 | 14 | TGTGCCAGCAGTTACTCGCCGAGCTCCTACGAGCAGTACTTC | CASSYSPSSYEQYF
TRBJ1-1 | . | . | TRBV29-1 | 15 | TGCAGCGTTGGAGTAGAGGGTCGAGGTAACACTGAAGCTTTCTTT | CSVGVEGRGNTEAFF
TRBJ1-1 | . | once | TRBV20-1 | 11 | TGCAGTGCTAGAACTGGGACTGAAGCTTTCTTT | CSARTGTEAFF
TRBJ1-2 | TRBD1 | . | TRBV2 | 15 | TGTGCCAGCAGAGTTGACAGGGTAGAAGGGGGAGGCTACACCTTC | CASRVDRVEGGGYTF
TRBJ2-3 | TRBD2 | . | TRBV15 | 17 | TGTGCCACCAGCAGAGTCCCGGGACTAGCGGAAACAGATACGCAGTATTTT | CATSRVPGLAETDTQYF
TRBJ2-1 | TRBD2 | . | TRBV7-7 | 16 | TGTGCTAGCAGCTTACGGGCTAGCGGAGCCTACAATGAGCAGTTCTTC | CASSLRASGAYNEQFF
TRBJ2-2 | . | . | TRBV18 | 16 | TGTGCCAGCTCACCACCCGTACAGGGGAGGAACGGGGAGCTGTTTTTT | CASSPPVQGRNGELFF
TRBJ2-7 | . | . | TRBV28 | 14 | TGTGCCAGCAGTTCTCCAGGGAGCTCCTACGAGCAGTACTTC | CASSSPGSSYEQYF
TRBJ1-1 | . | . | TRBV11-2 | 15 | TGTGCCAGCAGGCCCCTACGGGGACCAAACACTGAAGCTTTCTTT | CASRPLRGPNTEAFF
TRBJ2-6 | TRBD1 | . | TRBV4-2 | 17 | TGTGCCAGCAGCGCGACAGGGGCCCGCTCTGGGGCCAACGTCCTGACTTTC | CASSATGARSGANVLTF
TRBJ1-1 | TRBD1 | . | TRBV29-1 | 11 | TGCAGCGTCGGTGACAGGGATAAAGCTTTCTTT | CSVGDRDKAFF
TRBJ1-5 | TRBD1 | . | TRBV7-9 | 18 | TGTGCCAGCAGCCATCCGGGACAGGGGGCTGGAGGCAATCAGCCCCAGCATTTT | CASSHPGQGAGGNQPQHF
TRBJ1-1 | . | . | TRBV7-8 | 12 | TGTGCCAGCAGCTTCTCTAGCACTGAAGCTTTCTTT | CASSFSSTEAFF
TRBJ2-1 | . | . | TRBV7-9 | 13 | TGTGCCAGCAGCCCCGACACAAACAATGAGCAGTTCTTC | CASSPDTNNEQFF
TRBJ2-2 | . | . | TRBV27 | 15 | TGTGCCAGCAGAACCCGGGGGCGGAACACCGGGGAGCTGTTTTTT | CASRTRGRNTGELFF
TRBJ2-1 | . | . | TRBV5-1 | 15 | TGCGCCAGCAGCTTGGGGGCCAGCCCCTACAATGAGCAGTTCTTC | CASSLGASPYNEQFF
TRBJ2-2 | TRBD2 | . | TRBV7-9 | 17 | TGTGCCAGCACCCCGCGGAGCGGGAGGGCCAGTACCGGGGAGCTGTTTTTT | CASTPRSGRASTGELFF
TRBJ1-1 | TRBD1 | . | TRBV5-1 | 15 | TGCGCCAGCAGCTCGACAGGGGCCGCAGGCACTGAAGCTTTCTTT | CASSSTGAAGTEAFF
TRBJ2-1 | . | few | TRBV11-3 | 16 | TGTGCCAGCAGCTTCGGAGGAACAGGGCACTACAATGAGCAGTTCTTC | CASSFGGTGHYNEQFF
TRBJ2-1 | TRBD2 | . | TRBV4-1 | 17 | TGCGCCAGCAGCCAAGAAGGGACTAGCGGGAGTAATGATGAGCAGTTCTTC | CASSQEGTSGSNDEQFF
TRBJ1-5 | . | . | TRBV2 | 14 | TGTGCCAGCAGTGTGGAAAATAGCAATCAGCCCCAGCATTTT | CASSVENSNQPQHF
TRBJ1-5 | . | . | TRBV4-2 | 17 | TGTGCCAGCAGCCCTCTGGGTCGGGAGAATAGCAATCAGCCCCAGCATTTT | CASSPLGRENSNQPQHF
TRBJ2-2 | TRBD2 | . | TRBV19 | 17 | TGTGCCAGTAGTAAATACAGCGGGAGGGCCGAAACCGGGGAGCTGTTTTTT | CASSKYSGRAETGELFF
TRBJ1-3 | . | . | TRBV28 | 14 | TGTGCCAGCAGTTTGAGTGGGGTGGGAAACACCATATATTTT | CASSLSGVGNTIYF
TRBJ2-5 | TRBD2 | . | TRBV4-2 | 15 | TGTGCCAGCTCCCGACTAGCGGGAGCAGGAGAGACCCAGTACTTC | CASSRLAGAGETQYF